This TCR beta chain is from a study of T cell responses to AZD1222 COVID-19 vaccine. Between the trimmed V and J ends, which lost 7 bases and 3 bases, there was a span of 22 bases. This CDR3 is built from 16 residues. Germline CDR1 and CDR2: WSHSY and SAAADI. Profiling relied on immunoSEQ multiplex PCR, and the TCRdb table lists in-frame clones only, not all of them. This table holds some 180,000 clones, around 88% found once. Study results and caveats: In a largely white British group with more females than males, clonal diversity was possibly underestimated.

This clone showed up just a few times. The antigen remains undetermined. The source was peripheral blood, collected 28 days after the second AZD1222 dose. The chain uses TRBV10-2 and TRBJ2-7, with TRBD1 as a possible D gene (5 bases). This sequence was found in an adult who received the AZD1222 COVID-19 vaccine. This CDR3 is CASKGHPTIGDYEQYF. The CDR3 nucleotides read TGCGCCAGCAAAGGGCACCCTACGATAGGGGACTACGAGCAGTACTTC.